Each of the 3 T cell receptor beta chains below was sequenced from the same sample in a study of T cell changes during pregnancy in multiple sclerosis. Generated by immunoSEQ multiplex PCR, the TCRdb table keeps only in-frame clones and is missing some. The sample contains 30,000 to 45,000 clones, 80% to 95% of which appear only once. The sample in question was CD4+ T cells from peripheral blood mononuclear cells, obtained after pregnancy. The source of these receptors is a female donor in good health, enrolled as a control in a pregnancy study.

This clone occurred once. At one boundary the junction diverges from the germline segment, which might be a read error. This rearrangement joins TRBV7-7 to TRBJ2-1; the match to TRBD2 covers 8 bases. Germline V CDR1 and CDR2: SSHAT, FNYEAQ (reference sequence). The CDR3 extends over 15 amino acids. CDR3 nucleotides: TGTGCTAGCAGCCGGGGACTAGGGGAGAACGGTGAGCAGTTCTTC. Amino acid sequence: CASSRGLGENGEQFF.

The chain couples TRBV12-5 to TRBJ2-2, with D maybe TRBD1 (5 bases). Looked up from germline, CDR1 is LGHNT and CDR2 is FRNRAP. With 4 bases removed from V and 3 bases from J, the gap between germline ends came to 12 bases. CDR3 length: 15 residues. DNA of the CDR3: TGTGCTAGTGGTTATGGGGCCAGAGACACCGGGGAGCTGTTTTTT. It translates to CASGYGARDTGELFF.

This rearrangement joins TRBV19 to TRBJ1-5, with a possible D match to TRBD1 (5 bases). V was clipped by 10 bases and J by 0 bases, with 16 bases between them. From germline, CDR1 is LNHDA and CDR2 SQIVND (reference sequence). The CDR3 consists of 15 residues. CDR3 sequence: CATAGRGNSNQPQHF. The CDR3 DNA reads TGTGCCACCGCAGGGAGGGGAAATAGCAATCAGCCCCAGCATTTT.